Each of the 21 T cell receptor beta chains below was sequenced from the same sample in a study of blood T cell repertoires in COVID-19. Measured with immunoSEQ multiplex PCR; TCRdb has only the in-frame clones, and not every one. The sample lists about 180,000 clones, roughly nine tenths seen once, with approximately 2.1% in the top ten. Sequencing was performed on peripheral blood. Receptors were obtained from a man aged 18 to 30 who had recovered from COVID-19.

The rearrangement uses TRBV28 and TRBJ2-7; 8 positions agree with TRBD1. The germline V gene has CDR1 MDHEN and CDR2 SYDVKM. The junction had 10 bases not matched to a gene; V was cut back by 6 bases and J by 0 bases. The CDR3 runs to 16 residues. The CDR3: CASRSLGQGPSYEQYF. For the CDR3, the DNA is TGTGCCAGCAGATCACTTGGACAGGGACCCTCCTACGAGCAGTACTTC.

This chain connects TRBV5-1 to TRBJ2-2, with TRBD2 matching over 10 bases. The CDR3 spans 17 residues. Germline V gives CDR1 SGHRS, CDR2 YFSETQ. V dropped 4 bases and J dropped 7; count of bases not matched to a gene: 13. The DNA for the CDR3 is TGCGCCAGCAGCCCAGTTACCAGCGGGAGGGCGGTCGGGGAGCTGTTTTTT. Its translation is CASSPVTSGRAVGELFF.

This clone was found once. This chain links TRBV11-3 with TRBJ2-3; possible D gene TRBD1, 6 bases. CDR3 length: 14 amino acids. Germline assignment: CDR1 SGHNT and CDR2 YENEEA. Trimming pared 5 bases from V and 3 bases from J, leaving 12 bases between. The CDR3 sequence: CASSPWTETDTQYF. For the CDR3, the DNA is TGTGCCAGCAGCCCCTGGACAGAGACAGATACGCAGTATTTT.

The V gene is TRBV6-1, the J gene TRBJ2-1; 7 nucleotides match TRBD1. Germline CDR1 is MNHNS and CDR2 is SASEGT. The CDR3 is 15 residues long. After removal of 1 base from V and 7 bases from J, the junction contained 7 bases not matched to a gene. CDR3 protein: CASSEGGRGSNEQFF. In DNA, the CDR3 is TGTGCCAGCAGTGAAGGCGGCAGGGGGTCAAATGAGCAGTTCTTC.

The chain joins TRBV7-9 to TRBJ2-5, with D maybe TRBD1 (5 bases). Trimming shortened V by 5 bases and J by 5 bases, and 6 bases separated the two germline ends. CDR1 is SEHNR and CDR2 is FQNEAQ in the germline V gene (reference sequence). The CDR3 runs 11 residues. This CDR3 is CASSNRETQYF. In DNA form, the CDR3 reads TGTGCCAGCAGCAACAGGGAGACCCAGTACTTC.

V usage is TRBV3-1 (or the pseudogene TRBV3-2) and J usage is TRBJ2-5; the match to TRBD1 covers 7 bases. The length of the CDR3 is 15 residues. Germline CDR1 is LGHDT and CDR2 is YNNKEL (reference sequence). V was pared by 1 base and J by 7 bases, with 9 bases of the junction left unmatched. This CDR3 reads CASSQGGTRGWTQYF. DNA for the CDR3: TGTGCCAGCAGCCAAGGAGGGACCAGGGGGTGGACCCAGTACTTC.

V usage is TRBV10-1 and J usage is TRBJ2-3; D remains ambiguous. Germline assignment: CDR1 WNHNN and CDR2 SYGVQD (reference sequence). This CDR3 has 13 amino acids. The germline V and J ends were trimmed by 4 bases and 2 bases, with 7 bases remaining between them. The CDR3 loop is CASSAWATDTQYF. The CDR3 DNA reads TGCGCCAGCAGTGCTTGGGCCACAGATACGCAGTATTTT.

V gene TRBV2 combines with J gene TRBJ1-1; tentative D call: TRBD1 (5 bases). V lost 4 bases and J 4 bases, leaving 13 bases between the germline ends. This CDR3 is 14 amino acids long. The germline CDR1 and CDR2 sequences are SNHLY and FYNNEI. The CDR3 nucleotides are TGTGCCAGCAGTGGCGCCCCCGGGGGCACTGAAGCTTTCTTT. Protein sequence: CASSGAPGGTEAFF.

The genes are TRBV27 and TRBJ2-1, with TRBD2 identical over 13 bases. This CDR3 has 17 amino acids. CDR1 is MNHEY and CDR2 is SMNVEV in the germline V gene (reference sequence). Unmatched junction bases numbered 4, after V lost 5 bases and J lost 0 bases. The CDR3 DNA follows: TGTGCCAGCAGTCCCTGGACTAGCGGGAGCTCCTACAATGAGCAGTTCTTC. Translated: CASSPWTSGSSYNEQFF.

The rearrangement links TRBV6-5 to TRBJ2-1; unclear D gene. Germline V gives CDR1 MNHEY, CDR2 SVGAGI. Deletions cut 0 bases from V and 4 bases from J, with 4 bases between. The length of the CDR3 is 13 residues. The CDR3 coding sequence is TGTGCCAGCAGTTACTCAGAGTACAATGAGCAGTTCTTC. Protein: CASSYSEYNEQFF.

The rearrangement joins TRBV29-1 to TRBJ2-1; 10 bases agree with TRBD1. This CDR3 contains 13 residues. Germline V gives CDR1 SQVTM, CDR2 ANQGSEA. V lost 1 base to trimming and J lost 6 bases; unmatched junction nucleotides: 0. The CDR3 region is CSVEGTGGNEQFF. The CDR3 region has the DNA TGCAGCGTTGAAGGGACAGGGGGCAATGAGCAGTTCTTC.

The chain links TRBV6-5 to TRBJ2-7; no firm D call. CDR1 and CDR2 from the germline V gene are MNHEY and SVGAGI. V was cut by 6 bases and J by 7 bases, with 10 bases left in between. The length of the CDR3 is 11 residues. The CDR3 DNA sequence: TGTGCCAGCAGGCAAATGACAGAGCAGTACTTC. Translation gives CASRQMTEQYF.

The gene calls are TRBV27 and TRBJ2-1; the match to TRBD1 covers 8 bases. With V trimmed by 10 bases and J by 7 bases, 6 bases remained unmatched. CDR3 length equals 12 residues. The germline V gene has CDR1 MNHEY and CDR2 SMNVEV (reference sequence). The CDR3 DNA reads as TGTGCCATCATGGACAGGGTGAATGAGCAGTTCTTC. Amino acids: CAIMDRVNEQFF.

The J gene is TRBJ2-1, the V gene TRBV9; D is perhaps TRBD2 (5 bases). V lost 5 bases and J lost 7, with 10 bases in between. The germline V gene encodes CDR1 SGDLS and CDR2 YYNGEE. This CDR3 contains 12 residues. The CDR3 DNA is TGTGCCAGCAGTCGAACGGGGAATGAGCAGTTCTTC. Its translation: CASSRTGNEQFF.

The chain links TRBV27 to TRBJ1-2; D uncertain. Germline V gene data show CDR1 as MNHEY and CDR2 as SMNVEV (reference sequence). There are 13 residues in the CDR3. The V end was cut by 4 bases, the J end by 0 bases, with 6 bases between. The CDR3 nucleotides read TGTGCCAGCAGTTCGAGAGCTAACTATGGCTACACCTTC. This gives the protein CASSSRANYGYTF.

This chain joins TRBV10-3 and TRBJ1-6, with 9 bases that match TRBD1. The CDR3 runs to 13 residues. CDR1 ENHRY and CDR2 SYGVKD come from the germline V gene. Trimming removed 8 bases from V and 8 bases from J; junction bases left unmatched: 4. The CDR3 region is CAIGGQGYSPLHF. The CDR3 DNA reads TGTGCCATCGGGGGACAGGGATATTCACCCCTCCACTTT.

The CDR3 region has the DNA TGCGCCAGCAGCCAAGATACACGTAGCAATCAGCCCCAGCATTTT. Translation gives CASSQDTRSNQPQHF. The chain couples TRBV4-3 to TRBJ1-5; D not resolved. The V end lost 0 bases, the J end lost 0 bases, and 6 bases lay between the germline ends. In germline, CDR1 is LGHNA, CDR2 YSLEER. The CDR3 runs 15 residues.

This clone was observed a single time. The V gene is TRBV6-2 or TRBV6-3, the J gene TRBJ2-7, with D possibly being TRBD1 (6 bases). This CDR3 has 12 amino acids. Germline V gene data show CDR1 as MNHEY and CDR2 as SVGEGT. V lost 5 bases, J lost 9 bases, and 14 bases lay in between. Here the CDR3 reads CASSTGQTGQYF. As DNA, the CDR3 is TGTGCCAGCAGTACCGGACAGACCGGGCAGTACTTC.

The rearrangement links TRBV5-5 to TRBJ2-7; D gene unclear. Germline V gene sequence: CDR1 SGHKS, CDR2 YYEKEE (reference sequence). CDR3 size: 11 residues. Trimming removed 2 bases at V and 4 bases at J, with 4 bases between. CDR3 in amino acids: CASSFNYEQYF. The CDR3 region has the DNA TGTGCCAGCAGCTTTAATTACGAGCAGTACTTC.

The CDR3 protein is CASSLVSGANYGYTF. CDR3 nucleotide sequence: TGTGCCAGCAGCTTAGTGAGCGGAGCTAACTATGGCTACACCTTC. The genes are TRBV7-9 and TRBJ1-2; no clear D gene. CDR1 SEHNR and CDR2 FQNEAQ come from the germline V gene (reference sequence). The CDR3 runs 15 residues. V was pared by 1 base and J by 0 bases, with 9 bases between.

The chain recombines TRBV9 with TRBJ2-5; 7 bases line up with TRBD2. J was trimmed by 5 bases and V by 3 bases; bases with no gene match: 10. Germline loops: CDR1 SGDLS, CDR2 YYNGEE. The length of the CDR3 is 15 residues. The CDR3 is CASSGGLAAGETQYF. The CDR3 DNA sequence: TGTGCCAGCAGCGGCGGGCTAGCGGCGGGGGAGACCCAGTACTTC.